The 28 T cell receptor beta chains given below trace back to one sample, sequenced in a study of blood T cell repertoires in COVID-19. Clones were sequenced by immunoSEQ multiplex PCR, and TCRdb holds only the in-frame ones, with some missing. The data contain 45,000 to 60,000 clones, 90% to 95% of them singletons. The sample taken for sequencing was peripheral blood. These TCRs come from a man aged 45 to 65 with acute or convalescent COVID-19.

The chain recombines TRBV19 with TRBJ2-5; the match to TRBD1 covers 11 bases. Germline V lookup: CDR1 LNHDA, CDR2 SQIVND (reference sequence). CDR3 length: 13 amino acids. The V gene end was trimmed by 8 bases and the J gene end by 4 bases; junction bases not matched to a gene: 3. The CDR3: CASSDRGRETQYF. Here the CDR3 DNA reads TGTGCCAGTTCGGACAGGGGGCGAGAGACCCAGTACTTC.

The chain combines TRBV28 with TRBJ2-3, with D unclear. The CDR3 sequence is 13 residues long. V dropped 4 bases and J dropped 0 bases, with 5 bases sitting between them. The V gene's germline CDR1 is MDHEN and CDR2 SYDVKM. The CDR3 DNA is TGTGCCAGCAGTTCCACTAGCACAGATACGCAGTATTTT. This gives the protein CASSSTSTDTQYF.

The chain couples TRBV4-3 to TRBJ2-7, with a possible D match to TRBD1 (7 bases). The CDR3 extends over 15 amino acids. The germline V gene has CDR1 LGHNA and CDR2 YSLEER. The V end was cut by 0 bases, the J end by 7 bases, with 16 bases between. CDR3 in DNA: TGCGCCAGCAGCCAAGAGCGGGACAGTCTGCGTGAGCAGTACTTC. Translation gives CASSQERDSLREQYF.

This chain uses TRBV10-2 with TRBJ2-1, with 11 bases lining up with TRBD2. This CDR3 has 14 amino acids. Germline CDR1 is WSHSY and CDR2 is SAAADI. J gave up 6 bases and V 7 bases, and 5 bases lay outside the gene matches. The CDR3 spells CASTTGTSGNEQFF. For the CDR3, the DNA is TGCGCCAGCACCACCGGGACTAGCGGCAATGAGCAGTTCTTC.

The chain is built from TRBV6-8 and TRBJ2-2; 11 bases map to TRBD2. The trim removed 6 bases at V and 4 bases at J, leaving 13 bases unmatched. The CDR3 is 18 residues long. Germline V gene lookup returns CDR1 MNHGY and CDR2 SAAAGT. CDR3 loop: CASRSGTSGRHVTGELFF. The CDR3 DNA follows: TGTGCCAGCAGATCCGGGACTAGCGGCCGACACGTCACCGGGGAGCTGTTTTTT.

The J gene is TRBJ2-3, the V gene TRBV14; D is possibly TRBD2 (6 bases). Trimming shortened V by 1 base and J by 4 bases, and 21 bases separated the two germline ends. This CDR3 region has 18 residues. Germline V gene lookup returns CDR1 SGHDN and CDR2 FVKESK. This chain's CDR3 is CASSQVGTLFLSPDTQYF. CDR3 coding DNA: TGTGCCAGCAGCCAAGTCGGGACTCTCTTCCTCTCACCAGATACGCAGTATTTT. Based on the CDR3 plus reference TRBV14 and TRBJ2-3, the full variable domain is EAGVTQFPSHSVIEKGQTVTLRCDPISGHDNLYWYRRVMGKEIKFLLHFVKESKQDESGMPNNRFLAERTGGTYSTLKVQPAELEDSGVYFCASSQVGTLFLSPDTQYFGPGTRLTVL.

Details on this clone: No DNA is shown, since the ends of the CDR3 on it are uncertain; the CDR3 is the one TCRdb lists. The gene calls are TRBV6-4 and TRBJ1-2; the table's D call, TRBD1, was not checked against the DNA. From its first to its last residue, the CDR3 has 15 amino acids. CDR1 is MRHNA and CDR2 is SNTAGT in the germline V gene. The CDR3 is CAGLGYMTVNYGCTF.

The chain couples TRBV11-3 to TRBJ2-3, with D perhaps TRBD1 (6 bases). Trimming took 10 bases from V and 6 from J, leaving 23 bases between them. The germline V gene encodes CDR1 SGHNT and CDR2 YENEEA. The CDR3 is made up of 15 amino acids. The CDR3 reads CAINLPGALGDTQYF. The DNA for the CDR3 is TGTGCCATCAACCTCCCAGGGGCCCTCGGGGATACGCAGTATTTT.

This chain uses TRBV2 with TRBJ2-3; 8 bases fit TRBD2. Germline CDR1 is SNHLY and CDR2 is FYNNEI. This CDR3 has 15 residues. V gave up 4 bases and J gave up 5 bases; unmatched junction bases: 8. The CDR3 here is CASSVYGRGGDTQYF. In nucleotides, the CDR3 is TGTGCCAGCAGTGTATACGGGAGGGGAGGAGATACGCAGTATTTT.

This CDR3 reads CASSPSLGGNNSPLHF. The CDR3 DNA reads TGTGCCAGCAGCCCATCCTTGGGGGGGAATAATTCACCCCTCCACTTT. This chain connects TRBV5-5 to TRBJ1-6, with D possibly matching TRBD1 (5 bases). CDR1 is SGHKS and CDR2 is YYEKEE in the germline V gene (reference sequence). This CDR3 has 16 residues. The V and J ends lost 4 bases and 5 bases respectively, with 16 bases between them.

This sequence joins TRBV7-9 and TRBJ2-7; D gene unclear. Per germline, CDR1 SEHNR and CDR2 FQNEAQ (reference sequence). V was trimmed by 1 base and J by 3 bases, leaving 10 bases between them. CDR3 length: 14 amino acids. The CDR3 region is CASSLGYYGYEQYF. CDR3 in DNA: TGTGCCAGCAGCTTAGGTTACTACGGCTACGAGCAGTACTTC. Looking up the rest from reference TRBV7-9 and TRBJ2-7 gives the full variable domain: DTGVSQNPRHKITKRGQNVTFRCDPISEHNRLYWYRQTLGQGPEFLTYFQNEAQLEKSRLLSDRFSAERPKGSFSTLEIQRTEQGDSAMYLCASSLGYYGYEQYFGPGTRLTVT.

J is TRBJ2-7 and V is TRBV19; TRBD1 might be the D (7 bases). Germline V gene lookup returns CDR1 LNHDA and CDR2 SQIVND (reference sequence). Trimming stripped 6 bases from V and 5 bases from J, with 20 bases between. There are 15 residues in the CDR3. The DNA for the CDR3 is TGTGCCAGTAGGGCGCCTCGACAGGGAGGCCACGAGCAGTACTTC. This sequence encodes CASRAPRQGGHEQYF.

The chain has TRBV7-8 and TRBJ1-6; 8 bases are a match to TRBD1. The CDR3 has 18 residues. Per germline, CDR1 SGHVS and CDR2 FQNEAQ. V was clipped by 4 bases and J by 11 bases; unmatched bases: 19. CDR3 in amino acids: CASSSNSFNRDRSPPLHF. As DNA, the CDR3 is TGTGCCAGCAGCTCGAATAGCTTCAACCGGGACAGGAGTCCACCCCTCCACTTT.

Regarding this clone: Given the absence of the conserved phenylalanine or tryptophan at the CDR3 end, a read error is likely. The limits of the CDR3 on the DNA are not certain, so only TCRdb's listed CDR3 is given. This chain joins TRBV9 and TRBJ2-3; TRBD2 is the table's D call and was not checked against the DNA. Termini included, the CDR3 measures 8 amino acids. Germline V lookup: CDR1 SGDLS, CDR2 YYNGEE. The CDR3: CASSPFIR.

This chain uses TRBV19 with TRBJ2-5; 15 bases map to TRBD2. The V gene end was trimmed by 11 bases and the J gene end by 4 bases; junction bases not matched to a gene: 8. CDR3 length: 15 residues. Germline V gene data show CDR1 as LNHDA and CDR2 as SQIVND (reference sequence). The CDR3, as DNA: TGTGCCGCCATGGGACTAGCGGGAGGAAGAGAGACCCAGTACTTC. Residues: CAAMGLAGGRETQYF. The whole variable domain, remainder taken from reference TRBV19 and TRBJ2-5, is DGGITQSPKYLFRKEGQNVTLSCEQNLNHDAMYWYRQDPGQGLRLIYYSQIVNDFQKGDIAEGYSVSREKKESFPLTVTSAQKNPTAFYLCAAMGLAGGRETQYFGPGTRLLVL.

In this sample, this clone turned up once. The J gene is TRBJ2-7, the V gene TRBV11-2, with a possible D match to TRBD1 (6 bases). Germline V CDR1 and CDR2: SGHAT, FQNNGV. V lost 5 bases and J lost 6, with 11 bases in between. The CDR3 has 12 residues. Here the CDR3 reads CASSARGTEQYF. The CDR3 coding sequence is TGTGCCAGCAGCGCCAGGGGTACCGAGCAGTACTTC.

The genes are TRBV2 and TRBJ1-2; TRBD1 aligns across 8 bases. With V trimmed by 4 bases and J by 4 bases, 5 bases remained unmatched. The CDR3 sequence is 14 residues long. Germline V gene data show CDR1 as SNHLY and CDR2 as FYNNEI. CDR3 nucleotides: TGTGCCAGCAGTGTCGACAGGGGAAGCTATGGCTACACCTTC. Its translation: CASSVDRGSYGYTF.

J is TRBJ1-1 and V is TRBV5-1; the D gene is possibly TRBD1 (6 bases). CDR1 is SGHRS, CDR2 YFSETQ, per germline. The CDR3 sequence is 13 residues long. V was pared by 4 bases and J by 2 bases, with 9 bases between. CDR3 nucleotides: TGCGCCAGCAGCCAGGGGACCAACACTGAAGCTTTCTTT. It yields the protein CASSQGTNTEAFF.

The CDR3 protein is CASSQGVGGLAVYEQYF. The CDR3 DNA follows: TGCGCCAGCAGCCAAGGGGTCGGGGGACTAGCGGTCTACGAGCAGTACTTC. V and J are TRBV4-3 and TRBJ2-7, with 11 nucleotides matching TRBD2. This CDR3 has 17 residues. Germline V gene data show CDR1 as LGHNA and CDR2 as YSLEER. The V gene end was trimmed by 1 base and the J gene end by 3 bases; junction bases not matched to a gene: 8.

The V call is TRBV12-3 or TRBV12-4, the J call TRBJ2-7, with unresolved D. The CDR3 has 13 residues. With 2 bases removed from V and 2 bases from J, the gap between germline ends came to 7 bases. CDR3 sequence (DNA): TGTGCCAGCAGTTTAATCGTCCCCTACGAGCAGTACTTC. Protein product: CASSLIVPYEQYF.

This clone was recorded once. The chain links TRBV10-3 to TRBJ2-7; TRBD1 matches at 9 bases. The CDR3 is made up of 14 amino acids. Germline V gives CDR1 ENHRY, CDR2 SYGVKD. Trimming cost V 0 bases and J 6 bases; bases outside gene matches: 3. The CDR3 is CAISESTGGFEQYF. Written as DNA, the CDR3 is TGTGCCATCAGTGAGTCGACAGGGGGATTCGAGCAGTACTTC.

The chain couples TRBV19 to TRBJ1-5, with TRBD1 matching 10 bases. This CDR3 region has 16 residues. CDR1 is LNHDA, CDR2 SQIVND, per germline (reference sequence). V shed 9 bases and J 0 bases; nucleotides not matched to a gene: 8. Here the CDR3 reads CASGTGVIYSNQPQHF. DNA of the CDR3: TGTGCCAGCGGGACAGGGGTAATTTATAGCAATCAGCCCCAGCATTTT.

This chain connects TRBV19 to TRBJ1-1, with 7 positions matching TRBD1. The germline V gene has CDR1 LNHDA and CDR2 SQIVND (reference sequence). The CDR3 sequence is 14 residues long. Unmatched junction bases numbered 8, after V lost 5 bases and J lost 5 bases. The CDR3 protein is CASSPQGVGTEAFF. The CDR3 nucleotides read TGTGCCAGTAGTCCCCAGGGGGTGGGGACTGAAGCTTTCTTT.

V usage is TRBV30 and J usage is TRBJ2-3, with 13 nucleotides matching TRBD2. The CDR3 is 14 residues long. CDR1 is GTSNPN and CDR2 is SVGIG in the germline V gene (reference sequence). Losses at the gene ends were 5 bases for V and 2 bases for J; bases not matched to a gene: 1. The chain's CDR3 is CAWGLAGDTDTQYF. The CDR3 nucleotides read TGTGCCTGGGGACTAGCGGGAGACACAGATACGCAGTATTTT.

The chain couples TRBV19 to TRBJ2-5; D might be TRBD1 (7 bases). Germline CDR1 is LNHDA and CDR2 is SQIVND (reference sequence). The CDR3 contains 16 residues. The V end lost 5 bases, the J end lost 0 bases, and 16 bases lay between the germline ends. The CDR3 loop is CASSPKGRGDQETQYF. As DNA, the CDR3 is TGTGCCAGTAGTCCCAAGGGCAGGGGGGACCAAGAGACCCAGTACTTC.

The chain uses TRBV4-1 and TRBJ2-2, with 8 bases matching TRBD1. The CDR3 covers 15 residues. The ends lost 4 bases at V and 4 bases at J; junction bases unmatched: 5. The germline V gene has CDR1 MGHRA and CDR2 YSYEKL. This chain's CDR3 is CASSLDRVFTGELFF. The CDR3 region has the DNA TGCGCCAGCAGCCTGGACAGGGTGTTCACCGGGGAGCTGTTTTTT.

CDR3 in DNA: TGTGCCTGGAGTCCGGTGGGAGGGGGGACCAATTCACCCCTCCACTTT. It translates to CAWSPVGGGTNSPLHF. The V gene is TRBV30, the J gene TRBJ1-6, with D possibly matching TRBD1 (6 bases). The V gene's germline CDR1 is GTSNPN and CDR2 SVGIG (reference sequence). The ends were cut back, 2 bases at V and 7 bases at J, with 18 bases in the middle. The CDR3 extends over 16 amino acids.

The chain carries TRBV27 and TRBJ2-7, with TRBD2 matching 11 bases. The CDR3 extends over 14 amino acids. Looked up from germline, CDR1 is MNHEY and CDR2 is SMNVEV (reference sequence). The V gene end was trimmed by 4 bases and the J gene end by 4 bases; junction bases not matched to a gene: 3. The CDR3 region has the DNA TGTGCCAGCAGTTCTCTAGCGGGAGGATACGAGCAGTACTTC. Protein: CASSSLAGGYEQYF.